The T cell receptor (beta chain) under discussion was sequenced for a study of T cells in Graves' hyperthyroidism and ophthalmopathy. Findings and limits, study-wide: In validation, the model predicted ophthalmopathy. These predictions came a median about 6.5 months before onset. In the blood, most expanded thyroid clonotypes above 0.001 appeared as well.

RNA transcripts served as the template for amplifying TCR beta CDR3 regions. RT-PCR in the first round (using the HTBI primer set) targeted the TCR CDR3. TCRdb recomputed calls from the multiplex PCR reads with MiXCR, one row per CDR3 protein. The sample yields about 250,000 distinct CDR3 sequences, about 24% seen once. Using over 8.5 ml of fresh peripheral blood, PBMCs were prepared. With respect to this clonotype: Its antigen is as yet unknown.

The TCR was taken from a woman aged 40 to 50 with Graves' ophthalmopathy. The sequenced sample was blood.

The CDR3 here is CAISSEPSAKNIQYF. The CDR3 bases are TGTGCCATCAGCTCGGAACCATCAGCCAAAAACATTCAGTACTTC. The chain couples TRBV10-3 to TRBJ2-4; D gene ambiguous. Germline V CDR1 and CDR2: ENHRY, SYGVKD. The V and J ends lost 6 bases and 0 bases respectively, with 12 bases between them. The CDR3 loop spans 15 amino acids.